This T cell receptor (beta chain) emerged from a study of blood T cell repertoires in COVID-19. Study summary: Acute and convalescent COVID-19 specimens originated in the United States, Italy and Spain. The analysed material was cDNA or gDNA that came from T cells, B-cell-depleted T cells, or PBMCs.

V was cut by 7 bases and J by 1 base, with 10 bases left in between. The CDR3 runs 12 residues. Germline CDR1 reads SQVTM; CDR2 reads ANQGSEA. Per the original data handling: Scientists estimated how many nucleated cells there were by amplifying reference gene primers. Libraries were prepared by immunoSEQ multiplex PCR; TCRdb keeps only in-frame clonotypes and omits some of them. From that table come the V and J calls and clone size; the DNA was used to work out D and trimming. The table has about 120,000 clones, roughly four fifths seen once. Sequenced material: peripheral blood. V and J are TRBV29-1 and TRBJ1-1, with D possibly TRBD1 on 5 matching bases. The receptor comes from a human donor in a cohort sampled during active COVID-19. CDR3 sequence (DNA): TGCAGCGGAAGGACATCGAACACTGAAGCTTTCTTT. Translated: CSGRTSNTEAFF.